This T cell receptor (beta chain) is drawn from a study of cytomegalovirus exposure and HLA in healthy donors. The records omit this donor's CMV serostatus. The CDR3 is made up of 12 amino acids. Per the germline V gene, CDR1 is MDHEN and CDR2 is SYDVKM. V shed 6 bases and J 7 bases; nucleotides not matched to a gene: 3. Vbeta (60) and Jbeta (13) primers were used in the PCR. The method was immunoSEQ multiplex PCR; TCRdb's version includes in-frame clones alone and lacks a portion of them. Of over 100,000 clones in the sample, around three quarters are singletons; the top ten hold 2% to 2.5%. Findings and limits, study-wide: Presence/absence analyses assumed roughly uniform sequencing depth across donors. It was about 180 TCR beta chains that were listed as cytomegalovirus-associated.

Concerning this clone itself: The antigen is undetermined.

The V and J genes are TRBV28 and TRBJ1-2; 9 bases are a match to TRBD1. The clonotype comes from a human donor in good health. Material for sequencing was PBMCs. The chain's CDR3 is CASRTGGAGYTF. CDR3 nucleotides: TGTGCCAGCAGGACAGGGGGAGCTGGCTACACCTTC.